What follows are 26 T cell receptor beta chains derived from one specimen sequenced in a study of cytomegalovirus exposure and HLA in healthy donors (dated by TCRdb to 2015 to 2018). The method was the immunoSEQ multiplex PCR assay. For the multiplex PCR, a mixture combining 60 forward primers for TCR Vbeta segments and 13 reverse primers for TCR Jbeta segments was used. TCRdb provides this immuneACCESS table in a form limited to in-frame rearrangements. Some clones are lacking; in checked studies, under half of them reflect an unresolved V gene, and why the rest are absent is not known. For this sample there are around 130,000 clones; 65% to 80% appear just once. The top ten clones comprise approximately 1.7% of the sample. Sequenced: PBMCs. Receptors were obtained from a woman aged 40 to 50 in good health and CMV-seronegative.

The rearrangement joins TRBV11-2 to TRBJ1-3, with D perhaps matching TRBD1 (5 bases). The CDR3 is 15 amino acids. V lost 5 bases and J lost 3, with 14 bases in between. Germline loops: CDR1 SGHAT, CDR2 FQNNGV. The CDR3 region has the DNA TGTGCCAGCAGCACTTATCAGGGCTTTGGAAACACCATATATTTT. It translates to CASSTYQGFGNTIYF.

This chain connects TRBV27 to TRBJ2-1; 9 bases fit TRBD2. This CDR3 comprises 15 residues. Germline CDR1 and CDR2: MNHEY and SMNVEV (reference sequence). With 4 bases clipped from V and 3 bases from J, the junction kept 4 bases outside the gene matches. DNA for the CDR3: TGTGCCAGCAGTTCGGGGACTAGCTACTACAATGAGCAGTTCTTC. Amino acids: CASSSGTSYYNEQFF.

The genes are TRBV9 and TRBJ1-1; 10 positions agree with TRBD1. The junction had 7 bases not matched to a gene; V was cut back by 4 bases and J by 10 bases. Germline-derived CDR1 and CDR2 are SGDLS and YYNGEE. The CDR3 runs 13 residues. The CDR3 region is CASSSRDRGVAFF. Here the CDR3 DNA reads TGTGCCAGCAGCTCTAGGGACAGGGGAGTAGCTTTCTTT.

The genes are TRBV28 and TRBJ2-5; D gene unclear. The CDR3 has 11 amino acids. Deletions cut 7 bases from V and 5 bases from J, with 8 bases between. Looked up from germline, CDR1 is MDHEN and CDR2 is SYDVKM. The CDR3 DNA sequence: TGTGCCAGCATGCATCGGGAGACCCAGTACTTC. This sequence encodes CASMHRETQYF. The whole variable domain, filled in from reference TRBV28 and TRBJ2-5, reads DVKVTQSSRYLVKRTGEKVFLECVQDMDHENMFWYRQDPGLGLRLIYFSYDVKMKEKGDIPEGYSVSREKKERFSLILESASTNQTSMYLCASMHRETQYFGPGTRLLVL.

V gene TRBV7-6 combines with J gene TRBJ2-1; D is unclear. Germline V gene lookup returns CDR1 SGHVS and CDR2 FNYEAQ. CDR3 size: 12 residues. V was trimmed by 5 bases and J by 4 bases, leaving 6 bases between them. CDR3 DNA sequence: TGTGCCAGCAGCCCTAGTTACAATGAGCAGTTCTTC. This encodes CASSPSYNEQFF.

V usage is TRBV4-1 and J usage is TRBJ2-7, with D tentatively TRBD1 (6 bases). CDR1 MGHRA and CDR2 YSYEKL come from the germline V gene. V lost 0 bases, J lost 6 bases, and 15 bases lay in between. This CDR3 has 15 residues. The CDR3 protein is CASSQDSDSPGEQYF. CDR3 coding DNA: TGCGCCAGCAGCCAAGACTCGGACAGTCCTGGCGAGCAGTACTTC.

The CDR3 protein is CASRGLAEPYEQYF. CDR3 bases: TGTGCCTCGCGAGGACTAGCGGAGCCCTACGAGCAGTACTTC. The chain couples TRBV19 to TRBJ2-7, with 10 bases fitting TRBD2. This CDR3 comprises 14 residues. The trim removed 11 bases at V and 2 bases at J, leaving 9 bases unmatched. CDR1 LNHDA and CDR2 SQIVND come from the germline V gene (reference sequence).

The genes are TRBV7-6 and TRBJ1-6; TRBD1 aligns across 9 bases. Germline values: CDR1 SGHVS, CDR2 FNYEAQ. Trimming removed 1 base from V and 4 bases from J; junction bases left unmatched: 2. The CDR3 loop spans 16 amino acids. The DNA of the CDR3 is TGTGCCAGCAGCTTAGAGGGACAGGGTTATAATTCACCCCTCCACTTT. Translated, it gives CASSLEGQGYNSPLHF.

The chain joins TRBV10-1 to TRBJ2-1; perhaps TRBD1 as D (5 bases). This CDR3 has 13 amino acids. CDR1 is WNHNN, CDR2 SYGVQD, per germline (reference sequence). Trimming shortened V by 4 bases and J by 7 bases, and 11 bases separated the two germline ends. The CDR3 region is CASSGPQDNEQFF. The CDR3 nucleotides read TGCGCCAGCAGTGGGCCACAGGATAATGAGCAGTTCTTC.

J is TRBJ1-3 and V is TRBV5-1; the D gene is possibly TRBD1 (5 bases). This CDR3 comprises 16 residues. Germline-derived CDR1 and CDR2 are SGHRS and YFSETQ. Trimming removed 4 bases at V and 3 bases at J, with 17 bases between. The CDR3 sequence is CASSPFPGQDGNTIYF. CDR3 nucleotide sequence: TGCGCCAGCAGCCCCTTCCCAGGGCAAGATGGAAACACCATATATTTT.

This clone has more than one count but fewer than ten. The chain has TRBV7-2 and TRBJ1-5; a weak D match, TRBD1 (6 bases). Trimming removed 5 bases from V and 9 bases from J, with 17 bases in between. The CDR3 has 14 residues. CDR1 and CDR2 (germline): SGHTA, FQGNSA. CDR3 in amino acids: CASSLQGPGGPQHF. CDR3 bases: TGTGCCAGCAGCCTACAGGGCCCCGGCGGGCCCCAGCATTTT.

The chain joins TRBV10-1 to TRBJ2-7; a weak D match, TRBD2 (6 bases). V dropped 6 bases and J dropped 3 bases, with 9 bases sitting between them. Germline V gene lookup returns CDR1 WNHNN and CDR2 SYGVQD (reference sequence). The CDR3 is 12 residues long. DNA of the CDR3: TGCGCCAGCAGCAACGGGAGCTACGAGCAGTACTTC. Its translation: CASSNGSYEQYF.

This rearrangement joins TRBV6-5 to TRBJ2-7; D might be TRBD2 (6 bases). Deletions cut 0 bases from V and 3 bases from J, with 6 bases between. The CDR3 totals 13 residues. The germline CDR1 and CDR2 sequences are MNHEY and SVGAGI. The CDR3 region has the DNA TGTGCCAGCAGTTACTCGCGGGGCTACGAGCAGTACTTC. It is translated as CASSYSRGYEQYF.

This chain uses TRBV28 with TRBJ2-7; the D gene is possibly TRBD1 (5 bases). Germline V CDR1 and CDR2: MDHEN, SYDVKM. This CDR3 has 15 amino acids. V lost 2 bases and J 0 bases, leaving 11 bases between the germline ends. The CDR3 region has the DNA TGTGCCAGCAGTTTACCAGGGTGGGGCTCCTACGAGCAGTACTTC. It encodes CASSLPGWGSYEQYF.

The rearrangement uses TRBV5-1 and TRBJ2-7, with 7 bases identical to TRBD2. The ends lost 5 bases at V and 2 bases at J; junction bases unmatched: 7. Germline values: CDR1 SGHRS, CDR2 YFSETQ. The CDR3 totals 14 residues. CDR3 in amino acids: CASSYGTTAYEQYF. DNA of the CDR3: TGCGCCAGCAGTTACGGGACTACCGCCTACGAGCAGTACTTC.

V usage is TRBV18 and J usage is TRBJ2-7; 7 nucleotides line up with TRBD1. The CDR3 is made up of 15 amino acids. Trimming removed 0 bases from V and 3 bases from J; junction bases left unmatched: 5. Germline CDR1 and CDR2: KGHSH and LQKENI. CDR3 region: CASSPPTGRGYEQYF. For the CDR3, the DNA is TGTGCCAGCTCACCACCGACAGGGAGAGGCTACGAGCAGTACTTC.

Only one count was recorded for this clone. This rearrangement joins TRBV6-4 to TRBJ2-3; 11 bases fit TRBD2. Germline-derived CDR1 and CDR2 are MRHNA and SNTAGT. Trimming took 4 bases from V and 4 from J; bases not matched to a gene: 4. This CDR3 has 15 amino acids. The CDR3 coding sequence is TGTGCCAGCAGTGCCTTAGCGGGAGGGCCAGATACGCAGTATTTT. Its protein product is CASSALAGGPDTQYF.

For this clone: A junction end diverges from the germline sequence, so it may reflect a read error. The rearrangement links TRBV10-3 to TRBJ2-6; 10 bases fit TRBD1. The germline V gene encodes CDR1 ENHRY and CDR2 SYGVKD. CDR3 length: 19 residues. The CDR3 reads CAISESGGTGVSGANGLTF. In DNA, the CDR3 is TGTGCCATCAGTGAGTCGGGCGGGACAGGGGTTTCTGGGGCCAACGGCCTGACTTTC.

The chain carries TRBV15 and TRBJ1-4; 10 bases agree with TRBD1. Germline CDR1 and CDR2: LNHNV and YYDKDF (reference sequence). The CDR3 is 15 amino acids. Trimming at V came to 3 bases and at J to 8 bases, leaving 6 bases not matched to a gene. The CDR3 coding sequence is TGTGCCACCAGCAGGACCGGGACAGGGGAAGAAAAACTGTTTTTT. Translating gives CATSRTGTGEEKLFF.

The chain recombines TRBV28 with TRBJ2-5, with 12 nucleotides matching TRBD1. Matching the DNA end better, TRBJ2-7 makes the J call doubtful. There are 15 residues in the CDR3. Germline V gene lookup returns CDR1 MDHEN and CDR2 SYDVKM. CDR3 sequence: CASSSAGQGAFEQYF. Written as DNA, the CDR3 is TGTGCCAGCAGCTCTGCGGGACAGGGGGCTTTCGAGCAGTACTTC.

V is TRBV23-1 and J is TRBJ1-2, with TRBD1 identical over 7 bases. TRBV23-1 has ORF status, its function being uncertain. V shed 0 bases, J shed 6 bases, and the junction held 10 bases outside the gene matches. The CDR3 consists of 16 residues. CDR3 sequence: CASSQSRHRGLNGYTF. CDR3 nucleotides: TGCGCCAGCAGTCAATCACGGCACAGGGGCTTAAATGGCTACACCTTC.

In its sample, this clone was seen many times. The rearrangement joins TRBV13 to TRBJ2-7; TRBD1 matches at 10 bases. The CDR3 covers 16 residues. The germline CDR1 and CDR2 sequences are PRHDT and FYEKMQ (reference sequence). Germline trimming cut 5 bases from V and 5 bases from J; bases unmatched to any gene: 12. As DNA, the CDR3 is TGTGCCAGCAGCACTCTCTCCGGGACAGGGGTTCACGAGCAGTACTTC. It specifies CASSTLSGTGVHEQYF.

This rearrangement joins TRBV7-3 to TRBJ1-6, with 8 bases that match TRBD1. Germline-derived CDR1 and CDR2 are SGHTA and FQGTGA. V was clipped by 5 bases and J by 6 bases; unmatched bases: 9. The CDR3 has 16 residues. The CDR3 spells CASSRDRRGPNSPLHF. The CDR3 nucleotides are TGTGCCAGCAGCCGGGACAGGCGGGGGCCTAATTCACCCCTCCACTTT.

This chain uses TRBV25-1 with TRBJ1-4; D may be TRBD1 (6 bases). With 8 bases removed from V and 8 bases from J, the gap between germline ends came to 15 bases. The CDR3 has 13 residues. Germline V gene data show CDR1 as MGHDK and CDR2 as SYGVNS. The CDR3 spells CASEGPTGEKLFF. The CDR3 region has the DNA TGTGCCAGCGAGGGACCAACAGGGGAAAAACTGTTTTTT.

This clone has a handful of counts. V usage is TRBV5-1 and J usage is TRBJ2-7; maybe TRBD1 (6 bases). Germline CDR1 SGHRS, CDR2 YFSETQ. The V and J ends lost 0 bases and 1 base respectively, with 11 bases between them. The CDR3 is made up of 15 amino acids. The CDR3 spells CASSLGHRESYEQYF. Written as DNA, the CDR3 is TGCGCCAGCAGCTTGGGGCACAGGGAATCCTACGAGCAGTACTTC.

V is TRBV5-1 and J is TRBJ1-1, with D tentatively TRBD1 (5 bases). The CDR3 length is 15 residues. Germline V gene sequence: CDR1 SGHRS, CDR2 YFSETQ. V lost 3 bases and J lost 3, with 15 bases in between. The CDR3 sequence: CASSSTGVQDTEAFF. CDR3 in DNA: TGCGCCAGCAGCTCCACAGGCGTACAGGACACTGAAGCTTTCTTT.